Shown below are 5 T cell receptor beta chains from a single sample sequenced in a study of blood T cell repertoires in COVID-19. Generated by immunoSEQ multiplex PCR, the TCRdb table keeps only in-frame clones and is missing some. The table shows over 150,000 clones, with roughly 79% occurring only once. The material sequenced was peripheral blood. These receptors all come from a human donor with acute or convalescent COVID-19. The donor label of this sample is uncertain.

V is TRBV14 and J is TRBJ2-1; possible D gene TRBD1, 5 bases. The V and J ends lost 1 base and 7 bases respectively, with 11 bases between them. Germline values: CDR1 SGHDN, CDR2 FVKESK. This CDR3 is 14 amino acids long. DNA of the CDR3: TGTGCCAGCAGCCAAGGCTCCAGGGCAAATGAGCAGTTCTTC. Translating gives CASSQGSRANEQFF.

This chain joins TRBV28 and TRBJ1-1, with TRBD1 matching over 7 bases. The V gene's germline CDR1 is MDHEN and CDR2 SYDVKM. CDR3 size: 14 residues. The ends lost 2 bases at V and 1 base at J; junction bases unmatched: 1. CDR3 amino acids: CASSLTGANTEAFF. Here the CDR3 DNA reads TGTGCCAGCAGTTTAACAGGGGCGAACACTGAAGCTTTCTTT.

The chain employs TRBV6-5 and TRBJ2-3; 14 bases match TRBD2. The CDR3 is 15 residues long. From germline, CDR1 is MNHEY and CDR2 SVGAGI. The V gene end was trimmed by 11 bases and the J gene end by 4 bases; junction bases not matched to a gene: 8. The CDR3 loop reads CAVKTGLAGADTQYF. CDR3 sequence (DNA): TGTGCCGTAAAAACGGGACTAGCGGGAGCAGATACGCAGTATTTT.

The rearrangement links TRBV6-5 to TRBJ1-1, with 11 bases lining up with TRBD1. Trimming removed 7 bases from V and 3 bases from J; junction bases left unmatched: 7. Germline V CDR1 and CDR2: MNHEY, SVGAGI. The CDR3 length is 15 residues. In DNA, the CDR3 is TGTGCCAGCAACAGGGGACAGGGGGGCGACACTGAAGCTTTCTTT. Translated: CASNRGQGGDTEAFF.

The chain carries TRBV18 and TRBJ1-2, with 10 bases lining up with TRBD1. J was trimmed by 2 bases and V by 3 bases; bases with no gene match: 9. CDR1 is KGHSH and CDR2 is LQKENI in the germline V gene. The CDR3 is 17 residues long. The DNA for the CDR3 is TGTGCCAGCTCACCCCCGGGACAGGGGCCCACAAACTATGGCTACACCTTC. Its translation: CASSPPGQGPTNYGYTF.